This T cell receptor beta chain was sequenced in a study of identical twins. General study findings and limits: High-abundance cord blood beta clonotypes had fewer insertions; memory repertoires showed none.

TCRdb independently ran MiXCR on the 5' RACE reads; one entry per CDR3 protein. The sample has about 520,000 distinct CDR3 sequences; around 20% are singletons. This CDR3 contains 16 residues. V dropped 7 bases and J dropped 5; count of bases not matched to a gene: 14. A note on this clonotype: What it recognizes is unknown.

Separately, the same data were catalogued under a study of T cells expressing NK-cell markers. Per that study: Of the CD8+ T cells in 5 to 7 donors, about 1.0-7.0% belonged to dominant NKG2C+ clonotypes.

This TCR came from a young woman in good health. The gene calls are TRBV12-3 or TRBV12-4 and TRBJ2-1, with 7 bases aligning to TRBD1. Sample: CD4+ T cells sorted from blood. CDR3: CASTPLQGSGNNEQFF. As DNA, the CDR3 is TGTGCCAGCACCCCACTACAGGGGTCAGGGAACAATGAGCAGTTCTTC.